These 32 T cell receptor beta chains share one sample of origin, sequenced in a study of beta chain features in type 1 diabetes. Investigators reverse transcribed all isolated RNA, so they sequenced expressed TCRB transcripts. Profiling relied on immunoSEQ multiplex PCR, and the TCRdb table lists in-frame clones only, not all of them. The sample records 330,000 or so clones, roughly 12% being singletons. Notes on the study in general: Within each of all four CD4+ subsets, Type 1 diabetes patients had TCRB CDR3s that were moderately but significantly shorter.

Antigen specificity for these receptors is unknown. Sequencing was done on a sample of naive CD4+ T cells from blood. All receptors come from a woman aged 18-35 years with type 1 diabetes.

The chain is built from TRBV7-2 and TRBJ2-2, with D perhaps TRBD1 (7 bases). Germline CDR1 reads SGHTA; CDR2 reads FQGNSA. This CDR3 region has 17 residues. V lost 4 bases, J lost 1 base, and 16 bases lay in between. CDR3 nucleotide sequence: TGTGCCAGCAGCTCGTACAGGGGACTCATGAACACCGGGGAGCTGTTTTTT. The encoded protein is CASSSYRGLMNTGELFF.

The chain carries TRBV28 and TRBJ1-5; 8 nucleotides match TRBD1. V trimming: 6 bases; J trimming: 5 bases; junction bases outside the gene matches: 3. Germline CDR1 is MDHEN and CDR2 is SYDVKM. The CDR3 has 13 residues. The CDR3 sequence: CASRLTGDQPQHF. The CDR3 DNA reads TGTGCCAGCAGGCTGACAGGGGATCAGCCCCAGCATTTT.

The chain couples TRBV7-2 to TRBJ2-3; 11 bases map to TRBD2. With V trimmed by 5 bases and J by 2 bases, 6 bases remained unmatched. Germline V lookup: CDR1 SGHTA, CDR2 FQGNSA. The CDR3 spans 16 residues. CDR3 protein: CASSPGTSGPTDTQYF. The CDR3 DNA is TGTGCCAGCAGCCCCGGGACTAGCGGACCCACAGATACGCAGTATTTT.

V usage is TRBV9 and J usage is TRBJ2-1; 12 positions match TRBD2. This CDR3 is 16 amino acids long. CDR1 SGDLS and CDR2 YYNGEE come from the germline V gene. V shed 2 bases and J 10 bases; nucleotides not matched to a gene: 10. The DNA of the CDR3 is TGTGCCAGCAGCGTTTATGGACTAGCGGGAATGAAAGAGCAGTTCTTC. Translating it yields CASSVYGLAGMKEQFF. Full variable domain (outside the CDR3, taken from reference TRBV9 and TRBJ2-1): DSGVTQTPKHLITATGQRVTLRCSPRSGDLSVYWYQQSLDQGLQFLIQYYNGEERAKGNILERFSAQQFPDLHSELNLSSLELGDSALYFCASSVYGLAGMKEQFFGPGTRLTVL.

The CDR3 DNA is TGTGCCAGCAACGGACAGGGTTTCCAAGAGACCCAGTACTTC. It specifies CASNGQGFQETQYF. The rearrangement links TRBV5-4 to TRBJ2-5; 8 positions agree with TRBD1. V gave up 6 bases and J gave up 1 base; unmatched junction bases: 5. Per germline, CDR1 SGHNT and CDR2 YYREEE (reference sequence). This CDR3 has 14 residues. The entire variable domain, with the rest obtained from reference TRBV5-4 and TRBJ2-5, is as follows: ETGVTQSPTHLIKTRGQQVTLRCSSQSGHNTVSWYQQALGQGPQFIFQYYREEENGRGNFPPRFSGLQFPNYSSELNVNALELDDSALYLCASNGQGFQETQYFGPGTRLLVL.

This clone was counted between two and nine times. The V and J genes are TRBV7-9 and TRBJ2-5; D unresolved. CDR1 and CDR2 (germline): SEHNR, FQNEAQ (reference sequence). With 2 bases removed from V and 5 bases from J, the gap between germline ends came to 6 bases. The CDR3 sequence is 12 residues long. The CDR3 spells CASSLFGETQYF. The CDR3 nucleotides are TGTGCCAGCAGCTTATTCGGGGAGACCCAGTACTTC.

The J gene is TRBJ2-1, the V gene TRBV5-4; TRBD2 aligns across 8 bases. Trimming cost V 4 bases and J 0 bases; bases outside gene matches: 12. This CDR3 spans 18 amino acids. Germline CDR1 and CDR2: SGHNT and YYREEE (reference sequence). CDR3 nucleotides: TGTGCCAGCAGCGGGACTAAGCGGGGGCTATCCTCCTACAATGAGCAGTTCTTC. Residues: CASSGTKRGLSSYNEQFF.

This rearrangement joins TRBV28 to TRBJ1-5, with a possible D match to TRBD1 (5 bases). Germline V gives CDR1 MDHEN, CDR2 SYDVKM. The CDR3 contains 16 residues. The V end lost 6 bases, the J end lost 9 bases, and 24 bases lay between the germline ends. The CDR3 protein is CASRSPGSQGGLPQHF. The CDR3 DNA follows: TGTGCCAGCAGGAGCCCCGGAAGCCAGGGAGGACTGCCCCAGCATTTT.

This clone occurred a few times. The chain employs TRBV5-4 and TRBJ1-2, with 7 bases aligning to TRBD1. The CDR3 is 13 residues long. Germline V gene lookup returns CDR1 SGHNT and CDR2 YYREEE (reference sequence). J lost 2 bases, V lost 4 bases, and 2 bases had no gene match. Here the CDR3 reads CASSRDSNYGYTF. The CDR3 bases are TGTGCCAGCAGCCGGGACAGCAACTATGGCTACACCTTC.

This clone has only a few counts. The chain joins TRBV29-1 to TRBJ1-4; D may be TRBD1 (6 bases). The CDR3 covers 13 residues. Between the trimmed V and J ends, which lost 4 bases and 6 bases, there was a span of 12 bases. Looked up from germline, CDR1 is SQVTM and CDR2 is ANQGSEA. CDR3 residues: CSVGQRGYEKLFF. The CDR3 coding sequence is TGCAGCGTTGGGCAAAGGGGGTATGAAAAACTGTTTTTT.

This clone was seen more than once but under ten times. The J gene is TRBJ2-7, the V gene TRBV4-1; TRBD1 aligns across 7 bases. Germline V gives CDR1 MGHRA, CDR2 YSYEKL. V shed 1 base, J shed 3 bases, and the junction held 9 bases outside the gene matches. The CDR3 is made up of 16 amino acids. The CDR3 DNA is TGCGCCAGCAGCCAAGGGACAGGCAAGGTCGGCTACGAGCAGTACTTC. Its translation: CASSQGTGKVGYEQYF.

The genes are TRBV28 and TRBJ2-7, with TRBD2 matching over 7 bases. This CDR3 has 18 amino acids. V lost 2 bases and J lost 4; bases outside the gene matches: 17. The germline V gene encodes CDR1 MDHEN and CDR2 SYDVKM. The CDR3 DNA is TGTGCCAGCAGTTTAGAGTCGAGGGCGGCGGGAGTTCTATACGAGCAGTACTTC. It codes for CASSLESRAAGVLYEQYF.

This clone was recorded a few times. The chain joins TRBV19 to TRBJ2-7, with 9 bases identical to TRBD1. This CDR3 has 15 amino acids. CDR1 and CDR2 from the germline V gene are LNHDA and SQIVND (reference sequence). V was pared by 6 bases and J by 6 bases, with 12 bases of the junction left unmatched. The CDR3 reads CASSLIQGAPREQYF. CDR3 sequence (DNA): TGTGCCAGTAGCCTAATACAGGGGGCGCCTCGCGAGCAGTACTTC.

The chain carries TRBV27 and TRBJ1-4; tentatively, D is TRBD1 (5 bases). Germline-derived CDR1 and CDR2 are MNHEY and SMNVEV (reference sequence). V gave up 5 bases and J gave up 8 bases, with 18 bases separating them. The CDR3 runs 15 residues. In DNA, the CDR3 is TGTGCCAGCAGTCCCCTAGCGGGGACGGACGAAAAACTGTTTTTT. It codes for CASSPLAGTDEKLFF.

This clone was found a few times. This chain connects TRBV7-9 to TRBJ2-3; 8 nucleotides agree with TRBD2. The CDR3 is 16 residues long. Germline V gene lookup returns CDR1 SEHNR and CDR2 FQNEAQ (reference sequence). CDR3 region: CAPLPTGGGVTDTQYF. DNA for the CDR3: TGTGCTCCCCTTCCCACCGGGGGGGGCGTCACAGATACGCAGTATTTT.

The genes are TRBV5-1 and TRBJ2-7, with 8 bases lining up with TRBD2. Unmatched junction bases numbered 11, after V lost 6 bases and J lost 9 bases. Germline assignment: CDR1 SGHRS and CDR2 YFSETQ. The CDR3 extends over 13 amino acids. As DNA, the CDR3 is TGCGCCAGCAAAGGAGCGGGAGAAAGCGTGCAGTACTTC. Translation gives CASKGAGESVQYF.

The J gene is TRBJ1-2, the V gene TRBV10-3, with 7 bases fitting TRBD1. Germline CDR1 is ENHRY and CDR2 is SYGVKD. The CDR3 runs 15 residues. After removal of 0 bases from V and 8 bases from J, the junction contained 9 bases not matched to a gene. The CDR3 coding sequence is TGTGCCATCAGTGAGTCGCAAATTACAGGGGCCGGCTACACCTTC. Its protein is CAISESQITGAGYTF.

This chain links TRBV4-2 with TRBJ2-1; the match to TRBD2 covers 11 bases. Per germline, CDR1 LGHNA and CDR2 YNFKEQ. The CDR3 loop spans 17 amino acids. V shed 0 bases and J 7 bases; nucleotides not matched to a gene: 8. CDR3 region: CASSQETLAGVSNEQFF. The DNA of the CDR3 is TGTGCCAGCAGCCAAGAAACACTAGCGGGAGTCTCGAATGAGCAGTTCTTC.

The V call is TRBV10-3, the J call TRBJ2-7, with D possibly being TRBD1 (5 bases). This CDR3 spans 15 amino acids. V shed 4 bases and J shed 0 bases, with 13 bases lying between them. The germline V gene has CDR1 ENHRY and CDR2 SYGVKD. The CDR3 sequence is CAISGQDTSSYEQYF. The CDR3 nucleotides are TGTGCCATCAGTGGCCAGGACACCTCCTCCTACGAGCAGTACTTC.

The chain joins TRBV18 to TRBJ2-7, with 12 bases fitting TRBD1. The V segment lost 6 bases and the J segment 3 bases; nucleotides outside the gene matches: 6. This CDR3 spans 15 amino acids. Germline assignment: CDR1 KGHSH and CDR2 LQKENI. CDR3 DNA: TGTGCCAGCTCGACCGGGACAGGGGGCATCTACGAGCAGTACTTC. Translation gives CASSTGTGGIYEQYF.

This clone was detected only a few times. The rearrangement joins TRBV2 to TRBJ2-6, with D perhaps TRBD2 (6 bases). V lost 7 bases and J 4 bases, leaving 11 bases between the germline ends. This CDR3 comprises 14 residues. CDR1 is SNHLY, CDR2 FYNNEI, per germline. The CDR3 DNA reads as TGTGCCAGCAACCGGAGGGCCGGGGCCAACGTCCTGACTTTC. Protein product: CASNRRAGANVLTF.

This clone turned up a few times. The chain couples TRBV2 to TRBJ2-5, with 8 bases lining up with TRBD1. Trimming cost V 8 bases and J 3 bases; bases outside gene matches: 5. CDR3 length: 13 amino acids. Germline-derived CDR1 and CDR2 are SNHLY and FYNNEI. The CDR3 bases are TGTGCCAGCGAAGAGACAGGGGAAGAGACCCAGTACTTC. Amino acids: CASEETGEETQYF.

This clone was detected only a few times. The V and J genes are TRBV5-6 and TRBJ2-3, with 8 bases aligning to TRBD2. This CDR3 contains 14 residues. V shed 2 bases, J shed 9 bases, and the junction held 8 bases outside the gene matches. Germline-derived CDR1 and CDR2 are SGHDT and YYEEEE. The CDR3, as DNA: TGTGCCAGCAGCTTTGGGCGGGGGGAGAGGACGCAGTATTTT. This translates into CASSFGRGERTQYF.

The gene calls are TRBV2 and TRBJ1-4; 9 bases are a match to TRBD1. This CDR3 has 14 residues. With 5 bases clipped from V and 4 bases from J, the junction kept 2 bases outside the gene matches. Germline V gene data show CDR1 as SNHLY and CDR2 as FYNNEI. The CDR3: CASSRQGDNEKLFF. In nucleotides, the CDR3 is TGTGCCAGCAGTCGACAGGGGGATAATGAAAAACTGTTTTTT.

This clone was detected only a few times. J is TRBJ1-1 and V is TRBV15; D is uncertain. The CDR3 has 14 residues. CDR1 is LNHNV, CDR2 YYDKDF, per germline (reference sequence). V lost 0 bases to trimming and J lost 1 base, with 6 bases between them. For the CDR3, the DNA is TGTGCCACCAGCAGAGACTTGGCGAACACTGAAGCTTTCTTT. Translation gives CATSRDLANTEAFF.

Only a few counts were recorded for this clone. The chain has TRBV25-1 and TRBJ2-1, with 7 positions matching TRBD1. CDR3 length: 16 residues. Unmatched junction bases numbered 9, after V lost 3 bases and J lost 4 bases. CDR1 MGHDK and CDR2 SYGVNS come from the germline V gene. CDR3 nucleotides: TGTGCCAGCAGTGACTCCACGGGACAGCGGTACAATGAGCAGTTCTTC. Amino acids: CASSDSTGQRYNEQFF.

The chain joins TRBV4-3 to TRBJ2-6; 11 positions match TRBD1. CDR1 and CDR2 (germline): LGHNA, YSLEER. The CDR3 runs 17 residues. The ends lost 4 bases at V and 4 bases at J; junction bases unmatched: 6. Here the CDR3 reads CASSRLGQGVGANVLTF. CDR3 nucleotides: TGCGCCAGCAGCCGATTGGGACAGGGGGTCGGGGCCAACGTCCTGACTTTC.

The DNA of the CDR3 is TGTGCCAGTAGTGGGCCGGGACTAGCGGGTTACGAGCAGTACTTC. The encoded protein is CASSGPGLAGYEQYF. The chain combines TRBV19 with TRBJ2-7; 12 positions agree with TRBD2. Germline V gene sequence: CDR1 LNHDA, CDR2 SQIVND (reference sequence). Losses at the gene ends were 5 bases for V and 4 bases for J; bases not matched to a gene: 6. The CDR3 has 15 residues.

A few counts support this clone. The chain recombines TRBV9 with TRBJ2-1; 9 bases align to TRBD2. In germline, CDR1 is SGDLS, CDR2 YYNGEE. The CDR3 totals 18 residues. With V trimmed by 0 bases and J by 2 bases, 9 bases remained unmatched. The chain's CDR3 is CASSVGGRGGGAYNEQFF. In nucleotides, the CDR3 is TGTGCCAGCAGCGTAGGCGGTAGGGGCGGGGGGGCCTACAATGAGCAGTTCTTC. Supplemented by reference TRBV9 and TRBJ2-1, the full variable domain reads DSGVTQTPKHLITATGQRVTLRCSPRSGDLSVYWYQQSLDQGLQFLIQYYNGEERAKGNILERFSAQQFPDLHSELNLSSLELGDSALYFCASSVGGRGGGAYNEQFFGPGTRLTVL.

The chain uses TRBV4-3 and TRBJ2-3; TRBD2 agrees at 10 bases. J gave up 2 bases and V 1 base, and 9 bases lay outside the gene matches. This CDR3 has 18 amino acids. Germline CDR1 is LGHNA and CDR2 is YSLEER. Written as DNA, the CDR3 is TGCGCCAGCAGCCAAGCTCGCCTAGCGGGGGCCTACACAGATACGCAGTATTTT. It encodes CASSQARLAGAYTDTQYF.

The rearrangement links TRBV7-6 to TRBJ1-1; possible D gene TRBD1, 6 bases. The CDR3 has 14 residues. Germline V gene data show CDR1 as SGHVS and CDR2 as FNYEAQ. V was shortened by 2 bases and J by 4 bases, with 11 bases between the two germline ends. CDR3 sequence reads: CASSLFPRGTEAFF. DNA for the CDR3: TGTGCCAGCAGCTTATTCCCCAGGGGCACTGAAGCTTTCTTT.

This clone has a handful of counts. In nucleotides, the CDR3 is TGTGCCAGCAGCCCCCATGGACAGGGGGAAGAGGGCTACACCTTC. Protein sequence: CASSPHGQGEEGYTF. This chain joins TRBV9 and TRBJ1-2; 10 positions match TRBD1. The J segment lost 8 bases and the V segment lost 4 bases, leaving 11 bases of the junction unmatched. The germline gives CDR1 SGDLS, CDR2 YYNGEE. This CDR3 has 15 amino acids.